A single TCR beta chain is shown here with its context. Only one base separates this from a far larger clonotype, so it likely reflects a read error. This record belongs to a study of low-dose radiotherapy and immunotherapy resistance in tumors. The time point: after trial treatment. The treatment: LDRT plus nivolumab, ipilimumab, low-dose cyclophosphamide and aspirin (RACIN trial). Primers used for first-strand cDNA, a TRAV- and TRBV-specific set, covered both alpha and beta chains. PCR amplification of the TCRs was performed with Phusion for 20 to 25 PCR cycles, and it relied on a constant-region primer together with a V-primer adapter. MiXCR, applied by TCRdb to the reads, yields one record per CDR3 protein. Of 40,000 or so distinct CDR3 sequences listed, 20% to 30% are singletons. The TCR sequence derives from a male donor with prostate cancer. The input for sequencing was PBMCs, taken after low-dose radiotherapy plus immunotherapy.

DNA of the CDR3: TGTGCCAGCAGTGGGGACACCGCAGATACGCAGTATTTT. The encoded protein is CASSGDTADTQYF. The J gene is TRBJ2-3, the V gene TRBV6-6, with D perhaps TRBD1 (6 bases). Germline lookup yields CDR1 MNHNY and CDR2 SVGAGI (reference sequence). Trimming left V 5 bases short and J 4 bases short, with 10 bases between. This CDR3 has 13 amino acids.